These T cell receptor beta chains were read from a single sample in a study of CD8 T cells in ankylosing spondylitis. TCRdb ran MiXCR on the 5' RACE reads and lists one entry per CDR3 protein. The sample yields 200,000 to 300,000 distinct CDR3 sequences, more than 9% seen once. The specimen was blood, either unsorted or a sorted T cell fraction (not recorded which). These receptors all stem from a male donor with ankylosing spondylitis or in good health (not recorded which). CDR3s leave out the opening cysteine and the closing phenylalanine or tryptophan. D genes are given only for firm matches.

D gene | J gene | V gene | CDR3 protein
- | TRBJ2-5 | TRBV7-2 | ASSSGAGTETQY
TRBD1 | TRBJ2-2 | TRBV6-5 | ASRDRDRRNTGELF
- | TRBJ1-6 | TRBV20-1 | SAHDRRGLGNSPLH
TRBD2 | TRBJ2-5 | TRBV5-1 | ASSLSGGETQY
TRBD1 | TRBJ1-1 | TRBV6-1 | ASRRRTGNTEAF
- | TRBJ2-1 | TRBV12-5 | ASGLTMTGAGEQF
- | TRBJ2-3 | TRBV30 | AWTVGATDTQY
TRBD2 | TRBJ2-3 | TRBV2 | ASSPWASGSGSTDTQY
- | TRBJ1-2 | TRBV9 | ASSGRQAQYGYT
- | TRBJ2-2 | TRBV11-3 | ASSPQGGTGELF
TRBD1 | TRBJ1-2 | TRBV20-1 | SATQGIGYGYT
- | TRBJ1-3 | TRBV20-1 | SAQTSGDGNTIY
TRBD2 | TRBJ2-7 | TRBV11-2 | ASSSTSGLTGEQY
- | TRBJ1-2 | TRBV20-1 | SARDMARNYGYT
- | TRBJ2-7 | TRBV7-2 | ASSLNSGYEQY
TRBD1 | TRBJ2-1 | TRBV20-1 | CARDPKGARDEQF
TRBD2 | TRBJ2-1 | TRBV9 | ASSVAGASGGEQF
- | TRBJ2-4 | TRBV11-2 | ASSYSGAKNIQY
TRBD2 | TRBJ2-1 | TRBV20-1 | SAGAGGNNNEQF
TRBD1 | TRBJ2-3 | TRBV12-3/TRBV12-4 | ASSYRDRGSDTQY
TRBD1 | TRBJ2-1 | TRBV4-1 | ASSQLTTRDRVNEQF
- | TRBJ1-1 | TRBV4-2 | ASSQAGDTEAF
TRBD1 | TRBJ2-7 | TRBV5-1 | ASSLEEGAQSYEQY
- | TRBJ1-2 | TRBV20-1 | SATRGGGNYGYT
- | TRBJ1-3 | TRBV5-1 | ASSFDKGLSGNTIY
TRBD2 | TRBJ2-2 | TRBV3-1 | ASSLRSGTHTGELF
- | TRBJ1-1 | TRBV29-1 | SVGGQGNTEAF
- | TRBJ1-5 | TRBV4-1 | ATRPNIGNQPQH
- | TRBJ1-3 | TRBV6-1 | ASSDLGRSGNTIY
- | TRBJ2-1 | TRBV5-1 | ASKMTDYNEQF
- | TRBJ2-1 | TRBV20-1 | SAPPVGGLSYNEQF
TRBD1 | TRBJ1-2 | TRBV6-2/TRBV6-3 | ASSTSGQGAYT
- | TRBJ2-3 | TRBV11-2 | ASSAFTRGYFTDTQY
TRBD1 | TRBJ2-7 | TRBV29-1 | SGLGQGLNEQY
- | TRBJ1-1 | TRBV12-5 | ASGFQGNTEAF
- | TRBJ1-1 | TRBV28 | ASSPPSRDGAF
- | TRBJ2-7 | TRBV6-1 | ASSPDHRDPYEQY
TRBD2 | TRBJ2-3 | TRBV5-1 | ASSVFSGVTDTQY
TRBD2 | TRBJ2-3 | TRBV18 | ASSPGTGLALPLEY
TRBD2 | TRBJ2-2 | TRBV11-2 | ASSLELAAFPNTGELF
- | TRBJ2-1 | TRBV2 | ASSEEKHNEQF
- | TRBJ1-1 | TRBV9 | ASSTRAGLAEAF
- | TRBJ1-1 | TRBV5-1 | ASSRDNTEAF
TRBD1 | TRBJ1-2 | TRBV4-1 | ASSHHGTEGYT
- | TRBJ2-4 | TRBV27 | ASSLTAGNIQY
- | TRBJ1-1 | TRBV3-1 | ASSQSGAEAF
TRBD2 | TRBJ2-1 | TRBV11-3 | ASSSTTSGSGEQF
TRBD2 | TRBJ2-3 | TRBV7-2 | ASSGRTSGGGTDTQY
- | TRBJ1-2 | TRBV4-1 | ASSQDTRWGYT
- | TRBJ2-1 | TRBV20-1 | SARDPRGEGYEQF
TRBD1 | TRBJ1-1 | TRBV7-2 | ASSLSTGTEAF
- | TRBJ1-1 | TRBV4-2 | ASSQDRGRSNTEAF
TRBD2 | TRBJ2-7 | TRBV28 | ASSNGLAGGYEQY
TRBD1 | TRBJ1-2 | TRBV7-2 | ASSPRDRYGYT